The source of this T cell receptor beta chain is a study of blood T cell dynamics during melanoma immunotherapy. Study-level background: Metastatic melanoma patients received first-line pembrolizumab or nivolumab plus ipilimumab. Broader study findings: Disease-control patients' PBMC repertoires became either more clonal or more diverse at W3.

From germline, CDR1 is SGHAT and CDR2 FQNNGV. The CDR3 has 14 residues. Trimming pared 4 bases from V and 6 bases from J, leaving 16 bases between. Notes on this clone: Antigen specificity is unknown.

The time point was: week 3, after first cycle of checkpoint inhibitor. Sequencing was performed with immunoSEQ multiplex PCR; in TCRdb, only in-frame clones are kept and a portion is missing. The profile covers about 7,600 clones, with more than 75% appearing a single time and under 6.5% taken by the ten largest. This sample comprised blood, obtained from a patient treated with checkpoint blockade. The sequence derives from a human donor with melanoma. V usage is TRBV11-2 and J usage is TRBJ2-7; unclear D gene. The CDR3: CASSSSGPRFEQYV. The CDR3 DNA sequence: TGTGCCAGCAGCTCCTCCGGCCCTCGTTTCGAGCAGTACGTC.